This T cell receptor beta chain was recovered during a study of T cell responses to AZD1222 COVID-19 vaccine. V lost 0 bases and J lost 0, with 10 bases in between. In germline, CDR1 is SGHRS, CDR2 YFSETQ. The CDR3 length is 16 residues. Libraries were prepared by immunoSEQ multiplex PCR; TCRdb keeps only in-frame clonotypes and omits some of them. This table has 170,000 or so clones, roughly 88% appearing once. This sequence joins TRBV5-1 and TRBJ1-3; D is perhaps TRBD1 (5 bases). The specimen comprised peripheral blood, sampled 28 days after the second AZD1222 dose. The TCR originated in an adult who received the AZD1222 COVID-19 vaccine. The chain's CDR3 is CASSLGGGSSGNTIYF. The CDR3 bases are TGCGCCAGCAGCTTGGGTGGGGGAAGCTCTGGAAACACCATATATTTT.